This T cell receptor (beta chain) is from a study of CD4 T cells in relation to SARS-CoV-2 and coronaviruses. This clone was seen a handful of times. No antigen is known for it. Measured with immunoSEQ multiplex PCR; TCRdb has only the in-frame clones, and not every one. The table has fewer than 20,000 clones, about 80% seen once. Before the COVID-19 pandemic, during about 2010-2018, CD4+ T cells were taken from unexposed donors. The cells were cultured for 9 to 11 days before CD4+ T cells were isolated. The origin of this receptor is a human donor in good health. Sequenced material: CD4+ T cells from PBMCs, cultured in vitro.

In DNA form, the CDR3 reads TGCGCCAGCAGCCAAGATAAGGCGTCGGCTGCAGATACGCAGTATTTT. Encoded protein: CASSQDKASAADTQYF. The chain carries TRBV4-1 and TRBJ2-3; D gene ambiguous. CDR1 and CDR2 from the germline V gene are MGHRA and YSYEKL. The CDR3 contains 16 residues. V dropped 0 bases and J dropped 4 bases, with 14 bases sitting between them.